This T cell receptor (beta chain) was sequenced for a study of lymphopenia after photon versus proton radiotherapy. Study observations and caveats: In patients who died, overall survival fell as post-nadir TCR diversity dropped more. Only patients who died were analyzed for survival; proton advantage is unproven. Photon-treated patients lost naive T cells and TCR diversity; proton-treated stayed stable. Oligoclonal CD8+ Temra expansion after nadir drove photon patients' diversity drop.

V lost 4 bases and J lost 3; bases outside the gene matches: 4. This CDR3 comprises 15 residues. From germline, CDR1 is SGHDN and CDR2 FVKESK. The method was immunoSEQ multiplex PCR; TCRdb's version includes in-frame clones alone and lacks a portion of them. This table holds around 35,000 clones, 85% to 90% found once. This clone was seen only once. Its specificity is not known. The sequences come from peripheral blood, collected from a patient treated with photon-based radiotherapy. V and J are TRBV14 and TRBJ2-7, with TRBD2 identical over 12 bases. This TCR came from a man aged 45 to 65 with gastric cancer. The CDR3 here is CASSLRTSGNYEQYF. The CDR3 bases are TGTGCCAGCAGCCTCCGGACTAGCGGGAACTACGAGCAGTACTTC.